These 22 T cell receptor beta chains originate from one sample sequenced in a study of OX40 agonist ivuxolimab in advanced cancers. Produced via immunoSEQ multiplex PCR; TCRdb's table is partial and in-frame only. This table has 65,000 to 75,000 clones, 85% to 90% appearing once. Source: CD4+ or CD8+ T cells sorted from blood, taken in a trial of the OX40 agonist ivuxolimab. These receptors came from an adult with an advanced solid tumor such as melanoma, head and neck, liver or kidney cancer.

V and J are TRBV7-2 and TRBJ2-3; D is perhaps TRBD2 (7 bases). This CDR3 comprises 15 residues. The V end lost 3 bases, the J end lost 8 bases, and 18 bases lay between the germline ends. The germline V gene has CDR1 SGHTA and CDR2 FQGNSA. The CDR3, as DNA: TGTGCCAGCAGCTTGAAGCGGGGCCCAGGGGTTACGCAGTATTTT. Residues: CASSLKRGPGVTQYF.

A word on this clone: Other DNA sequences of this sample code for an identical CDR3. The chain combines TRBV6-5 with TRBJ1-5; D unclear. From germline, CDR1 is MNHEY and CDR2 SVGAGI. The CDR3 is made up of 14 amino acids. V shed 6 bases and J shed 0 bases, with 9 bases lying between them. CDR3 sequence (DNA): TGTGCCAGCAGCCGGACTTATAGCAATCAGCCCCAGCATTTT. Translation: CASSRTYSNQPQHF.

This chain connects TRBV4-2 to TRBJ2-5; D is possibly TRBD2 (7 bases). The CDR3 covers 15 residues. Germline V gene sequence: CDR1 LGHNA, CDR2 YNFKEQ. Trimming shortened V by 4 bases and J by 4 bases, and 16 bases separated the two germline ends. CDR3 coding DNA: TGTGCCAGCAGCCTGGGGGGGGGCACGGGAGAGACCCAGTACTTC. It translates to CASSLGGGTGETQYF.

The genes are TRBV6-1 and TRBJ2-7, with a tentative D call TRBD2 (5 bases). Germline V gene sequence: CDR1 MNHNS, CDR2 SASEGT. The CDR3 has 14 amino acids. Between the trimmed V and J ends, which lost 7 bases and 4 bases, there was a span of 17 bases. CDR3 sequence: CASTVMALGYEQYF. CDR3 nucleotide sequence: TGTGCCAGCACCGTAATGGCACTAGGATACGAGCAGTACTTC.

The gene calls are TRBV30 and TRBJ1-1; D is perhaps TRBD1 (6 bases). CDR3 length: 13 residues. Between the trimmed V and J ends, which lost 4 bases and 4 bases, there was a span of 13 bases. Germline CDR1 reads GTSNPN; CDR2 reads SVGIG (reference sequence). The CDR3 DNA follows: TGTGCCTGGACCCTCGGCAGGGGCACTGAAGCTTTCTTT. Residues: CAWTLGRGTEAFF.

This chain links TRBV11-2 with TRBJ2-3, with D possibly being TRBD1 (6 bases). The CDR3 is 15 residues long. Trimming took 4 bases from V and 0 from J, leaving 11 bases between them. Looked up from germline, CDR1 is SGHAT and CDR2 is FQNNGV. The CDR3 loop reads CASSYPTGSTDTQYF. The CDR3 region has the DNA TGTGCCAGCAGCTACCCGACAGGTAGCACAGATACGCAGTATTTT. Complete variable domain (other parts from reference TRBV11-2 and TRBJ2-3): EAGVAQSPRYKIIEKRQSVAFWCNPISGHATLYWYQQILGQGPKLLIQFQNNGVVDDSQLPKDRFSAERLKGVDSTLKIQPAKLEDSAVYLCASSYPTGSTDTQYFGPGTRLTVL.

The chain joins TRBV11-2 to TRBJ2-7; 7 bases are shared with TRBD2. Germline assignment: CDR1 SGHAT and CDR2 FQNNGV. The CDR3 is 14 amino acids. V lost 5 bases and J lost 2; bases outside the gene matches: 6. Here the CDR3 reads CASSTSEGPYEQYF. The CDR3 DNA reads TGTGCCAGCAGCACTAGCGAAGGGCCCTACGAGCAGTACTTC.

CDR3 residues: CASRVWDSLVSEQYF. As DNA, the CDR3 is TGCGCCAGCAGAGTCTGGGACTCGCTCGTGAGTGAGCAGTACTTC. The chain has TRBV5-1 and TRBJ2-7; D is perhaps TRBD2 (6 bases). This CDR3 is 15 amino acids long. Trimming shortened V by 5 bases and J by 7 bases, and 22 bases separated the two germline ends. Germline V gene data show CDR1 as SGHRS and CDR2 as YFSETQ.

The V call is TRBV7-2, the J call TRBJ2-2, with D unclear. Trimming stripped 5 bases from V and 6 bases from J, with 16 bases between. Germline CDR1 and CDR2: SGHTA and FQGNSA. CDR3 length: 15 amino acids. CDR3 loop: CASSITLRAAGELFF. CDR3 bases: TGTGCCAGCAGCATCACATTACGGGCGGCCGGGGAGCTGTTTTTT.

The chain is built from TRBV18 and TRBJ2-3, with D unresolved. Germline V lookup: CDR1 KGHSH, CDR2 LQKENI. Trimming removed 4 bases at V and 0 bases at J, with 11 bases between. CDR3 length: 15 residues. The CDR3 protein is CASSQDGKSTDTQYF. CDR3 nucleotides: TGTGCCAGCTCACAAGACGGTAAAAGCACAGATACGCAGTATTTT.

The chain combines TRBV5-1 with TRBJ1-4; possibly TRBD1 for D (6 bases). Trimming removed 5 bases at V and 5 bases at J, with 10 bases between. The germline V gene has CDR1 SGHRS and CDR2 YFSETQ. CDR3 length: 13 amino acids. CDR3 DNA sequence: TGCGCCAGCAGTCAGACAGGAAATGAAAAACTGTTTTTT. Its translation is CASSQTGNEKLFF.

This clone was detected only once. This chain uses TRBV7-9 with TRBJ2-1; a weak D match, TRBD2 (5 bases). The V gene's germline CDR1 is SEHNR and CDR2 FQNEAQ (reference sequence). The CDR3 has 16 amino acids. V was clipped by 0 bases and J by 4 bases, with 13 bases between them. The CDR3 region is CASSLAVLAGYNEQFF. The CDR3 bases are TGTGCCAGCAGCTTAGCGGTCCTAGCCGGATACAATGAGCAGTTCTTC.

The chain employs TRBV28 and TRBJ2-3, with D tentatively TRBD2 (6 bases). Between the trimmed V and J ends, which lost 7 bases and 3 bases, there was a span of 14 bases. CDR1 MDHEN and CDR2 SYDVKM come from the germline V gene. This CDR3 is built from 14 residues. CDR3 in amino acids: CASMFSGVTDTQYF. DNA for the CDR3: TGTGCCAGCATGTTTTCGGGAGTTACAGATACGCAGTATTTT.

The rearrangement uses TRBV28 and TRBJ2-1, with TRBD2 as a possible D gene (5 bases). CDR1 and CDR2 from the germline V gene are MDHEN and SYDVKM. This CDR3 is built from 16 residues. Trimming removed 4 bases at V and 2 bases at J, with 15 bases between. CDR3 protein: CASSSFNAGAYNEQFF. The CDR3 nucleotides read TGTGCCAGCAGTTCCTTTAATGCGGGCGCCTACAATGAGCAGTTCTTC.

The J gene is TRBJ2-5, the V gene TRBV7-2, with 9 positions matching TRBD1. The CDR3 consists of 13 residues. From germline, CDR1 is SGHTA and CDR2 FQGNSA. Unmatched junction bases numbered 1, after V lost 5 bases and J lost 3 bases. The CDR3 coding sequence is TGTGCCAGCAGCCGGGACAGGGAAGAGACCCAGTACTTC. It encodes CASSRDREETQYF.

This chain joins TRBV10-2 and TRBJ1-5, with a tentative D call TRBD1 (6 bases). This CDR3 region has 14 residues. V was shortened by 4 bases and J by 4 bases, with 11 bases between the two germline ends. Germline CDR1 reads WSHSY; CDR2 reads SAAADI. The CDR3 here is CASSVTGGNQPQHF. As DNA, the CDR3 is TGCGCCAGCAGTGTGACAGGCGGAAATCAGCCCCAGCATTTT.

In its sample, this clone was seen a few times. The chain combines TRBV9 with TRBJ2-1; possible D gene TRBD2, 5 bases. Germline CDR1 SGDLS, CDR2 YYNGEE. The CDR3 has 14 amino acids. The V end lost 4 bases, the J end lost 2 bases, and 10 bases lay between the germline ends. CDR3 loop: CASSPDGAYNEQFF. CDR3 bases: TGTGCCAGCAGCCCCGACGGGGCCTACAATGAGCAGTTCTTC.

This chain connects TRBV7-2 to TRBJ1-5; 7 bases match TRBD1. The CDR3 consists of 16 residues. Trimming removed 0 bases from V and 3 bases from J; junction bases left unmatched: 5. The germline V gene encodes CDR1 SGHTA and CDR2 FQGNSA. The CDR3 DNA is TGTGCCAGCAGCTTAGCCACCGGGACAGCCAATCAGCCCCAGCATTTT. Translated, it gives CASSLATGTANQPQHF.

In its sample, this clone was seen once. CDR3 residues: CASSNRDRSVAKNIQYF. CDR3 DNA sequence: TGTGCCAGCAGTAACCGGGACAGGAGTGTAGCCAAAAACATTCAGTACTTC. The chain recombines TRBV28 with TRBJ2-4, with 8 positions matching TRBD1. CDR1 is MDHEN and CDR2 is SYDVKM in the germline V gene. V lost 5 bases and J lost 0; bases outside the gene matches: 9. The CDR3 length is 17 residues.

The chain links TRBV29-1 to TRBJ1-1; D is unresolved. Trimming took 1 base from V and 0 from J, leaving 6 bases between them. CDR1 is SQVTM and CDR2 is ANQGSEA in the germline V gene. This CDR3 spans 13 amino acids. The CDR3 region has the DNA TGCAGCGTTGAAGGCACCTTGAACACTGAAGCTTTCTTT. This gives the protein CSVEGTLNTEAFF.

J is TRBJ2-7 and V is TRBV6-4, with 11 bases that match TRBD1. Trimming took 8 bases from V and 0 from J; bases not matched to a gene: 6. CDR1 is MRHNA and CDR2 is SNTAGT in the germline V gene. This CDR3 comprises 15 residues. Written as DNA, the CDR3 is TGTGCCAGCCGTAGGACAGGGGGCTTCTCCTACGAGCAGTACTTC. This gives the protein CASRRTGGFSYEQYF.

The chain couples TRBV14 to TRBJ1-1; D is ambiguous. The V end was cut by 5 bases, the J end by 1 base, with 8 bases between. Germline CDR1 and CDR2: SGHDN and FVKESK. The length of the CDR3 is 13 residues. The CDR3 sequence is CASSADRNTEAFF. The CDR3 DNA reads TGTGCCAGCAGCGCGGACCGGAACACTGAAGCTTTCTTT.